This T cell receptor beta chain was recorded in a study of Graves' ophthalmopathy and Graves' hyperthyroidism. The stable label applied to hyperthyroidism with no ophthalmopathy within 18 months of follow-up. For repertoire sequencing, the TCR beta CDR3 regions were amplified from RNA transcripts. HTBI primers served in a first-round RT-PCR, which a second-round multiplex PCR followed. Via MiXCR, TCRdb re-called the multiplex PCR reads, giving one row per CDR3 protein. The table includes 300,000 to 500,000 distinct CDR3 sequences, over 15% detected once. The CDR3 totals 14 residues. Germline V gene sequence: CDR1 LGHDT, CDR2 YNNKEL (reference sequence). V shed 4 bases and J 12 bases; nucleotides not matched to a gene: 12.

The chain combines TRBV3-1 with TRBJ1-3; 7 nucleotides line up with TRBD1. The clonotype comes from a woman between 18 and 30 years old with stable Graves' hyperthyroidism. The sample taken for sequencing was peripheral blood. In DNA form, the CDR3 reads TGTGCCAGCAGCCCGACCGACAGGGCAAGAAGCATATATTTT. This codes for CASSPTDRARSIYF.